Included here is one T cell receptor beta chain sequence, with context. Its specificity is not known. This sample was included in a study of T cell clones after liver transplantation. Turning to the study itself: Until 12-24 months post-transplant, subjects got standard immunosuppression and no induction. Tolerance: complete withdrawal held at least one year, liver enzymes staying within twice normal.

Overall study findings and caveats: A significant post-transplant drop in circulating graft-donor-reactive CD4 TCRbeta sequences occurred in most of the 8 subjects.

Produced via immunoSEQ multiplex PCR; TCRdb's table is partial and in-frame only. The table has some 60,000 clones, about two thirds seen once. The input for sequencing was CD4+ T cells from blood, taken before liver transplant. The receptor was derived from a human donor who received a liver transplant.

The CDR3 DNA follows: TGTGCCAGCAGCCAAGACGGGCCAGCGGGGGGGCTGAGCGGGGAGCTGTTTTTT. It translates to CASSQDGPAGGLSGELFF. V and J are TRBV4-2 and TRBJ2-2, with 10 positions matching TRBD2. The CDR3 loop spans 18 amino acids. V shed 0 bases, J shed 7 bases, and the junction held 11 bases outside the gene matches. Germline CDR1 reads LGHNA; CDR2 reads YNFKEQ.